This T cell receptor beta chain comes out of a study of T cell responses to AZD1222 COVID-19 vaccine. Looking at the study overall: Second-dose recipients at about 4 or about 12 weeks were treated as one pooled group. The study's findings and limits: With dominance at 160-218 and 743-854, vaccine-associated CD4 TCRs spanned spike.

In regard to this clone: No antigen is known for it.

Clones were read by immunoSEQ multiplex PCR, and TCRdb kept only the in-frame ones, dropping some. The data contain 150,000 or so clones, roughly 91% of them singletons. V lost 0 bases and J 11 bases, leaving 8 bases between the germline ends. The CDR3 extends over 11 amino acids. CDR1 SGHDT and CDR2 YYEEEE come from the germline V gene. V gene TRBV5-6 combines with J gene TRBJ1-1; D uncertain. This clonotype was obtained from an adult in good health. The sample here was peripheral blood, taken on day 0 of AZD1222 vaccination. The CDR3 region is CASSLGMSAFF. DNA of the CDR3: TGTGCCAGCAGCTTGGGGATGTCGGCTTTCTTT.